This is a list of T cell receptor beta chains from one sample in a study of blood T cells in healthy people across ages. TCRdb reprocessed the 5' RACE reads with MiXCR, giving one entry per CDR3 protein. This table has 550,000 to 650,000 distinct CDR3 sequences, around a quarter appearing once. Another study also made use of these data, one on T cells of mothers and their children.

Material for sequencing was blood. These receptors were obtained from a boy younger than 10 in good health. Each CDR3 is given with its conserved first and last residue. Each record gives: clone size, D gene, J gene, V gene, CDR3 protein, CDR3 DNA. A D gene is named only where the DNA matches it firmly. Clone size appears in some rows only: once, few, many, or a class for an expanded clone.

NA NA TRBJ2-5 TRBV14 CASSQDRGPQETQYF TGTGCCAGCAGCCAAGATAGGGGACCCCAAGAGACCCAGTACTTC
NA TRBD2 TRBJ2-1 TRBV7-3 CASSLTSGVGNEQFF TGTGCCAGCAGCCTGACTAGCGGGGTTGGCAATGAGCAGTTCTTC
NA NA TRBJ1-1 TRBV7-9 CASSLVGGLVGTEAFF TGTGCCAGCAGCTTAGTGGGGGGGCTGGTCGGTACTGAAGCTTTCTTT
NA NA TRBJ1-5 TRBV12-3/TRBV12-4 CASSGQNQPQHF TGTGCCAGCAGTGGACAGAATCAGCCCCAGCATTTT
NA NA TRBJ1-4 TRBV28 CASSFHGANEKLLF TGTGCCAGCAGTTTCCACGGAGCTAATGAAAAACTGCTTTTT
NA NA TRBJ2-4 TRBV27 CASSLLGAKNIQYF TGTGCCAGCAGTTTATTGGGGGCCAAAAACATTCAGTACTTC
NA TRBD1 TRBJ2-2 TRBV5-1 CASSLRPGQGYGELFF TGCGCCAGCAGCTTGAGGCCGGGACAGGGGTACGGGGAGCTGTTTTTT
NA TRBD1 TRBJ2-1 TRBV12-3/TRBV12-4 CASSLGQGVSYNEQFF TGTGCCAGCAGTTTGGGACAGGGAGTCTCCTACAATGAGCAGTTCTTC
NA NA TRBJ2-4 TRBV7-9 CATSGPGTKNIQYF TGTGCCACCTCCGGACCAGGGACCAAAAACATTCAGTACTTC
NA NA TRBJ1-2 TRBV3-1 CASSQTTGTNYGYTF TGTGCCAGCAGCCAGACTACAGGGACTAACTATGGCTACACCTTC
NA NA TRBJ2-7 TRBV25-1 CASSGQIGGEQYF TGTGCCAGCAGTGGTCAAATAGGGGGCGAGCAGTACTTC
few NA TRBJ1-1 TRBV5-1 CASSLEGQPNEAFF TGCGCCAGCAGCTTGGAAGGCCAGCCCAATGAAGCTTTCTTT
few NA TRBJ2-7 TRBV12-3/TRBV12-4 CASSFMNEQYF TGTGCCAGCAGTTTCATGAACGAGCAGTACTTC
NA NA TRBJ1-5 TRBV11-2 CASSLTYSGGGTQHF TGTGCCAGCAGCTTAACGTACAGCGGGGGAGGTACGCAGCATTTT
few NA TRBJ2-5 TRBV10-2 CASGLLGETQYF TGCGCCAGCGGACTCCTTGGAGAGACCCAGTACTTC
NA NA TRBJ2-1 TRBV18 CASSPPLAAEQFF TGTGCCAGCTCACCACCGTTGGCGGCCGAGCAGTTCTTC
few NA TRBJ2-1 TRBV29-1 CSVFGHSTRNEQFF TGCAGCGTTTTTGGCCACTCAACCCGCAATGAGCAGTTCTTC
few TRBD1 TRBJ2-5 TRBV2 CASSFDRGQGETQYF TGTGCCAGCAGTTTCGACAGGGGGCAGGGGGAGACCCAGTACTTC
few TRBD2 TRBJ2-1 TRBV7-2 CASSSGTSSEQFF TGTGCCAGCAGTTCCGGGACTAGCAGTGAGCAGTTCTTC
NA NA TRBJ2-1 TRBV5-1 CASTSTGSLYNEQFF TGCGCCAGCACCTCTACAGGGTCACTCTACAATGAGCAGTTCTTC
NA NA TRBJ2-7 TRBV20-1 CSATGPSSSYEQYF TGCAGTGCTACGGGCCCGAGTAGCTCCTACGAGCAGTACTTC
NA NA TRBJ2-3 TRBV6-1 CASSGGSGLSTDTQYF TGTGCCAGCAGTGGGGGATCAGGGTTGAGCACAGATACACAGTATTTT
few TRBD1 TRBJ2-2 TRBV20-1 CSALTGPGELFF TGCAGTGCCTTGACAGGGCCCGGGGAGCTGTTTTTT
NA NA TRBJ2-3 TRBV12-3/TRBV12-4 CASSFGGQSADTQYF TGTGCCAGCAGTTTTGGGGGGCAGAGTGCAGATACGCAGTATTTT
few NA TRBJ2-4 TRBV6-6 CASSYSVQGAKNIQYF TGTGCCAGCAGTTACTCAGTTCAGGGGGCCAAAAACATTCAGTACTTC
NA TRBD2 TRBJ2-5 TRBV5-1 CASGLAKETQYF TGCGCCAGCGGACTAGCCAAAGAGACCCAGTACTTC
once TRBD1 TRBJ2-7 TRBV25-1 CATGTGGDEQYF TGTGCCACCGGGACAGGGGGCGACGAGCAGTACTTC
NA NA TRBJ2-2 TRBV6-5 CASSWGFGGRNTGELFF TGTGCCAGCAGTTGGGGTTTCGGGGGGCGGAACACCGGGGAGCTGTTTTTT
NA TRBD1 TRBJ2-7 TRBV4-1 CASSQDLDRDEQYF TGCGCCAGCAGCCAAGATCTCGACAGGGACGAGCAGTACTTC
NA TRBD2 TRBJ2-7 TRBV3-1 CASSPYSGRLSYEQYF TGTGCCAGCAGCCCCTATAGCGGGAGGCTCTCCTACGAGCAGTACTTC
few NA TRBJ1-2 TRBV12-3/TRBV12-4 CASTRSQAGFYGYTF TGTGCCAGCACCCGAAGTCAGGCGGGCTTCTATGGCTACACCTTC
NA NA TRBJ2-3 TRBV24-1 CATRGGRADPFGTDTQYF TGTGCCACCAGGGGGGGCAGGGCCGACCCCTTCGGCACAGATACGCAGTATTTT
many NA TRBJ2-1 TRBV7-6 CASSPAGAYNEQFF TGTGCCAGCAGCCCCGCCGGGGCCTACAATGAGCAGTTCTTC